This T cell receptor beta chain comes out of a study of cytomegalovirus exposure and HLA in healthy donors. Study summary: Earlier sequencing of 150 million to 200 million T cells yielded around 100 million unique TCR beta sequences. Study observations and caveats: Most TCR sequences showed up rarely, but some public TCRs showed up in many donors. Earlier analysis found most TCR beta V segments productive about 90% or about 30% of the time. DRB1 had the most TCR associations and HLA-C the fewest, a later analysis found, with rates varying by HLA locus.

Amplification used 60 Vbeta primers and 13 Jbeta primers. Sequencing used immunoSEQ multiplex PCR; TCRdb keeps in-frame clones, though not all of them. The sample contains 150,000 to 200,000 clones, almost 85% of which appear only once. Trimming removed 1 base from V and 4 bases from J, with 17 bases in between. This CDR3 has 17 residues. CDR1 is SGHVS and CDR2 is FQNEAQ in the germline V gene. On this clone: The target antigen is unknown.

The receptor comes from a girl between 5 and 17 years old in good health and CMV-seropositive. The chain links TRBV7-8 to TRBJ1-3; D not certain. Sequenced: PBMCs. The CDR3 sequence: CASSLVRILETGNTIYF. The CDR3 DNA reads TGTGCCAGCAGCTTAGTTCGTATCCTAGAAACGGGAAACACCATATATTTT.